This paragraph covers one T cell receptor (beta chain) sequence. This sample stems from a study of early T cells in non-severe SARS-CoV-2 infection. Molecules of cDNA were individually given unique molecular identifiers that were attached to them. TCRdb re-called the 5' RACE reads through MiXCR, storing one row per CDR3 protein. The data contain 45,000 to 55,000 distinct CDR3 sequences, approximately 9.8% of them seen just once; the ten biggest clones take up 8% to 10%. Sequencing input: whole blood. This clonotype originated in an adult who was a healthcare worker with PCR-confirmed SARS-CoV-2 infection or an uninfected control (not recorded which).

CDR3 sequence reads: CASSPGGTSYEQYF. The CDR3 DNA reads as TGTGCCAGCAGTCCCGGGGGAACCTCCTACGAGCAGTACTTC. The chain recombines TRBV6-6 with TRBJ2-7, with D maybe TRBD2 (6 bases). CDR3 length: 14 residues. V lost 5 bases to trimming and J lost 0 bases, with 11 bases between them. Germline V CDR1 and CDR2: MNHNY, SVGAGI (reference sequence).